The clone carrying this T cell receptor beta chain was observed a handful of times. Antigen specificity is unknown. This record belongs to a study of OX40 agonist ivuxolimab in advanced cancers. Study-level results: With doses of 0.1-3.0 mg/kg, partial responders showed among the lowest clonal expansion. The expanded peripheral T cells' antigen specificity was not determined. The study found that CD8+ T cells averaged more expanded clones than CD4+.

Autoimmune disease history or systemic immunosuppression led to patients being barred. Assay: immunoSEQ multiplex PCR; the TCRdb copy retains only in-frame clones and omits some. The sample records 25,000 to 30,000 clones, approximately 86% being singletons. The germline V gene has CDR1 SGHDN and CDR2 FVKESK. This CDR3 has 15 amino acids. V was pared by 4 bases and J by 5 bases, with 18 bases between. This chain links TRBV14 with TRBJ2-7, with D maybe TRBD2 (5 bases). The sequenced sample was CD4+ or CD8+ T cells sorted from blood, obtained in a trial of the OX40 agonist ivuxolimab. This TCR was recovered from an adult with an advanced solid tumor such as melanoma, head and neck, liver or kidney cancer. The CDR3 sequence: CASSRTSGIMDEQYF. For the CDR3, the DNA is TGTGCCAGCAGCCGAACGTCCGGGATTATGGACGAGCAGTACTTC. Full variable domain (missing parts from reference TRBV14 and TRBJ2-7): EAGVTQFPSHSVIEKGQTVTLRCDPISGHDNLYWYRRVMGKEIKFLLHFVKESKQDESGMPNNRFLAERTGGTYSTLKVQPAELEDSGVYFCASSRTSGIMDEQYFGPGTRLTVT.